This T cell receptor (beta chain) derives from a study of blood T cell repertoires in COVID-19 (dated by TCRdb to the early 2020s). The study in broad terms: Collaborator samples came from the United States, Italy and Spain and covered acute and convalescent phases of COVID-19. The material from the prospective study consisted of cDNA or gDNA derived from T cells, B-cell-depleted T cells, or PBMCs. Deeply sampled blood TCRbeta repertoires from subjects exposed to, actively infected with, or recovered from COVID-19 were included in the dataset. The repertoires were released in a freely available public database meant as a resource for research on the immune response to SARS-CoV-2. Samples came from the ongoing ImmuneRACE study (first 160 participants) plus 1,254 subjects from 6 global collaborators. The sample metadata nearly always contained a de-identified subject ID, COVID-19 status, age in years and sex. Where HLA class I and class II types were available, the types were taken from metadata supplied by the sample provider, not from assay-based typing. Broad study findings and their caveats: How much clinical and demographic metadata was included differed by source and by participant, and the metadata was provided uncurated.

Comment on this clone: No antigen is known for it. Base quality data are lacking; no much larger clone is found one base away.

Enrolling through a virtual design, the prospective study's participants ranged in age from roughly 18 to 100 years and lived across about two dozen United States geographic areas. In the prospective study, participants were assigned to cohorts based on the clinical history participants reported in a screening survey and a study questionnaire. For ImmuneRACE Cohort 3, a participant was defined as recovered based on two consecutive negative NP/OP PCR tests, clearance by a healthcare professional, or resolution of symptoms. Each participant in the prospective study had whole blood, serum and a nasopharyngeal or oropharyngeal swab collected by mobile phlebotomists. Over an approximately two-month period, participants in the prospective study had the option of providing additional blood draws and questionnaires. Blood samples from the prospective study were shipped frozen or at room temperature prior to DNA extraction.

The immunoSEQ Assay, a bias-controlled multiplex PCR, was used to amplify TCRbeta CDR3 regions from genomic DNA. For the original study's pipeline: Nucleated cell counts per sample were estimated from amplification of reference gene primers within the assay. To quantify the absolute abundance of each unique TCRbeta CDR3 rearrangement, sequence reads were collapsed and filtered. For each sample, productive Simpson clonality was calculated as the square root of Simpson's diversity index over productive rearrangements. TCRdb re-hosts the immuneACCESS table, in-frame sequences only. Its copies lack some clones; in the studies checked, an unresolved V gene accounts for under half of them, and the cause for the rest is not known. From that table come the V and J calls and clone size; the DNA was used to work out D and trimming. For this sample there are 130,000 or so clones; around 86% appear just once. About a sixth of the sample lies in the top ten.

This receptor was taken from a man between 25 and 39 years old who had recovered from COVID-19. Material for sequencing was PBMCs or T cells enriched from blood (not recorded which).

This receptor carries the CDR3 CASTTTGELGETQYF. The nucleotide sequence reads TGTGCCAGCACCACTACAGGGGAATTAGGGGAGACCCAGTACTTC. Here the chain combines TRBV9 and TRBJ2-5, and TRBD1 matches 7 of the central bases. Including the terminal cysteine and phenylalanine, the CDR3 comprises 15 residues. Solely the CDR3 DNA is kept, with 45 bases framed from the first base. V trim: 6 bases; J trim: 5 bases; unmatched bases: 13. Taken from the germline V gene, the CDR1 and CDR2 loops are SGDLS and YYNGEE.